The 8 T cell receptor beta chains reported below all come from one sample, sequenced in a study of T-cell memory formation after mild COVID-19. TCRdb re-called the 5' RACE reads through MiXCR, storing one row per CDR3 protein. The table has roughly 62,000 distinct CDR3 sequences, roughly 10% seen once. Specimen: PBMCs or a T cell subset sorted from them (not recorded which). These receptors came from a man between 18 and 29 years old who had mild COVID-19 (a few samples of this study predate the infection). Cell type and time point are not known.

This clonotype appeared a few times. This chain links TRBV29-1 with TRBJ1-5; the match to TRBD1 covers 7 bases. V gave up 7 bases and J gave up 9 bases; unmatched junction bases: 9. In germline, CDR1 is SQVTM, CDR2 ANQGSEA. The CDR3 extends over 12 amino acids. The CDR3 DNA follows: TGCAGCGCCCAGGGGGACGCAGGGCCCCAGCATTTT. This codes for CSAQGDAGPQHF.

The chain combines TRBV20-1 with TRBJ2-3; unclear D gene. Germline CDR1 and CDR2: DFQATT and SNEGSKA (reference sequence). The CDR3 consists of 11 residues. The ends were cut back, 3 bases at V and 3 bases at J, with 4 bases in the middle. In DNA form, the CDR3 reads TGCAGTGCTAGGCCAACAGATACGCAGTATTTT. Translating gives CSARPTDTQYF.

This clonotype was found a few times. The rearrangement links TRBV5-6 to TRBJ2-3, with D possibly TRBD1 on 6 matching bases. This CDR3 comprises 14 residues. V was clipped by 7 bases and J by 6 bases, with 18 bases between them. The germline V gene has CDR1 SGHDT and CDR2 YYEEEE. The CDR3 loop reads CASYPQGHLDTQYF. CDR3 DNA: TGTGCCAGCTATCCACAGGGTCATTTGGATACGCAGTATTTT.

The chain combines TRBV3-1 with TRBJ1-1; D ambiguous. The CDR3 extends over 14 amino acids. CDR1 LGHDT and CDR2 YNNKEL come from the germline V gene (reference sequence). V dropped 1 base and J dropped 5 bases, with 11 bases sitting between them. The CDR3 region has the DNA TGTGCCAGCAGCCAAGGGGCGCGAGAGACTGAAGCTTTCTTT. This codes for CASSQGARETEAFF. Together with reference TRBV3-1 and TRBJ1-1, the CDR3 gives the full variable domain: DTAVSQTPKYLVTQMGNDKSIKCEQNLGHDTMYWYKQDSKKFLKIMFSYNNKELIINETVPNRFSPKSPDKAHLNLHINSLELGDSAVYFCASSQGARETEAFFGQGTRLTVV.

On this clonotype itself: An end of the junction differs from the germline gene, which may be a read error. The chain couples TRBV7-9 to TRBJ1-1; D perhaps matches TRBD1 (6 bases). The CDR3 length is 13 residues. The germline gives CDR1 SEHNR, CDR2 FQNEAQ (reference sequence). CDR3 sequence: CASSWGAGPEAFF. CDR3 in DNA: TGTGCAAGCAGCTGGGGGGCAGGGCCTGAAGCTTTCTTT.

There are a few counts of this clonotype. This sequence joins TRBV5-1 and TRBJ2-2, with 7 bases fitting TRBD2. J gave up 0 bases and V 7 bases, and 3 bases lay outside the gene matches. This CDR3 has 14 amino acids. CDR1 and CDR2 (germline): SGHRS, YFSETQ. CDR3 in amino acids: CASFRGANTGELFF. Here the CDR3 DNA reads TGCGCCAGCTTCCGGGGGGCGAACACCGGGGAGCTGTTTTTT.

The rearrangement joins TRBV7-9 to TRBJ1-1, with TRBD1 matching 7 bases. This CDR3 is built from 15 residues. The germline V gene has CDR1 SEHNR and CDR2 FQNEAQ (reference sequence). The junction had 10 bases not matched to a gene; V was cut back by 5 bases and J by 4 bases. For the CDR3, the DNA is TGTGCCAGCAGCGCCAGGGGGTCGTTCGGCACTGAAGCTTTCTTT. This gives the protein CASSARGSFGTEAFF.

The chain carries TRBV28 and TRBJ2-7; 7 bases fit TRBD1. This CDR3 has 15 residues. The V segment lost 2 bases and the J segment 2 bases; nucleotides outside the gene matches: 6. The V gene's germline CDR1 is MDHEN and CDR2 SYDVKM. The CDR3 spells CASSLQHRGAYEQYV. CDR3 nucleotides: TGTGCCAGCAGTTTACAGCACAGGGGAGCCTACGAGCAGTACGTC.